The rows below give T cell receptor beta chains drawn from one sample of a study of blood T cell repertoires in COVID-19. Clones were sequenced by immunoSEQ multiplex PCR, and TCRdb holds only the in-frame ones, with some missing. Among over 25,000 clones listed, roughly nine tenths were seen once. Sequencing was performed on peripheral blood. Receptor source: a human donor with active COVID-19. The donor label of this sample is uncertain. Each CDR3 is given with its conserved first and last residue. The D gene is left open where the match is weak.

12,TRBJ2-7,TRBD1,TRBV30,CASQGARYEQYF
14,TRBJ1-2,.,TRBV11-2,CASSLSSGDYGYTF
16,TRBJ2-7,TRBD1,TRBV4-1,CASSQESRGLSYEQYF
15,TRBJ2-7,.,TRBV6-5,CASSYSTPQSYEQYF
17,TRBJ2-2,TRBD2,TRBV9,CASSAVGLAGATGELFF
15,TRBJ2-6,.,TRBV28,CASSLSHSGANVLTF
15,TRBJ1-5,.,TRBV27,CASRTAASHNQPQHF
14,TRBJ2-7,.,TRBV9,CASSVSSGAGEQYF
12,TRBJ1-1,TRBD1,TRBV6-2/TRBV6-3,CASSRGQEKAFF
15,TRBJ2-7,.,TRBV29-1,CSVVGFKAAGGEQYF
12,TRBJ2-1,.,TRBV13,CASSGGKNEQFF
15,TRBJ2-2,TRBD2,TRBV11-3,CASSPTSGAAGELFF
13,TRBJ2-2,.,TRBV9,CASSSHVTGELFF
15,TRBJ1-1,TRBD1,TRBV27,CASRRTGGMNTEAFF
16,TRBJ2-3,.,TRBV9,CASSVGGGATADTQYF
14,TRBJ1-2,.,TRBV7-9,CASSLVSGMDGYTF
13,TRBJ2-5,.,TRBV30,CASHRAPGETQYF
14,TRBJ2-1,.,TRBV2,CASSQGSFPNEQFF
13,TRBJ2-1,.,TRBV28,CASSRESYNEQFF
15,TRBJ2-1,.,TRBV5-1,CASSLGESSYNEQFF
17,TRBJ1-2,TRBD1,TRBV24-1,CATSEPPGQGAAGGYTF
14,TRBJ1-4,.,TRBV10-3,CATKVARGNEKLFF
18,TRBJ2-5,.,TRBV5-6,CASNPAEGTFSLQETQYF
14,TRBJ2-5,TRBD1,TRBV19,CASSIDRGLETQYF
18,TRBJ2-6,TRBD1,TRBV11-2,CASRRQGKFSSGANVLTF
14,TRBJ2-7,.,TRBV7-9,CASSLANRESEQYF
13,TRBJ1-2,.,TRBV7-9,CASSPQDFYGYTF
15,TRBJ2-4,.,TRBV30,CAWSEAGIAKNIQYF
13,TRBJ1-1,.,TRBV10-3,CAISPGLNTEAFF
17,TRBJ2-7,TRBD1,TRBV28,CASSLPPGQGPFGEQYF
17,TRBJ2-7,TRBD2,TRBV2,CASSEHWASGANYEQYF
14,TRBJ2-1,TRBD1,TRBV19,CASAPGQGFNEQFF
12,TRBJ2-3,.,TRBV12-3/TRBV12-4,CASSLPQGSQYF
14,TRBJ2-7,.,TRBV11-2,CASSLTREVGEQYF
15,TRBJ2-2,TRBD2,TRBV9,CASSALAGVTGELFF
14,TRBJ1-2,TRBD1,TRBV19,CASSMRQGAYGYTF
15,TRBJ1-1,TRBD1,TRBV10-2,CASSETQGADTEAFF
15,TRBJ2-7,TRBD2,TRBV11-1,CASSLAGRLASEQYF
12,TRBJ2-1,.,TRBV4-3,CASSSRAGEQFF
18,TRBJ2-5,TRBD2,TRBV7-7,CASSSHRGLAGDQETQYF
13,TRBJ1-4,.,TRBV10-1,CANFDSLNEKLFF
15,TRBJ2-7,.,TRBV15,CATSERSGRLYEQYF
15,TRBJ1-1,TRBD1,TRBV4-1,CASSLSGGLNTEAFF
16,TRBJ1-2,TRBD1,TRBV7-2,CASSLAHGQGEAGYTF
16,TRBJ2-1,TRBD1,TRBV6-2/TRBV6-3,CASSLNRGEPYNEQFF
14,TRBJ2-1,.,TRBV4-2,CASSQGLTYNEQFF
12,TRBJ1-2,TRBD1,TRBV19,CASNRGDYGYTF
14,TRBJ2-5,.,TRBV7-2,CASSSDSGQETQYF
16,TRBJ2-6,.,TRBV9,CASSVDPFSGANVLTF
15,TRBJ1-4,.,TRBV5-4,CASSSSGTTNEKLFF